Ten or more counts support the clone carrying this T cell receptor (beta chain). As yet, its antigen is unknown. This specimen belongs to a study of T cell repertoires in cytomegalovirus infection. At the level of the study: Recently described HLA-C-restricted plus well-studied HLA-B-restricted CMV epitopes were used. Based on public TCR beta signatures, there were indications of CMV infection and of a matching HLA type.

Each CDR3 protein is one row after TCRdb ran MiXCR on the reads. Of about 920,000 distinct CDR3 sequences listed, under 40% are singletons. Study observations and caveats: The cumulative frequency of public TCR beta families identified carriers of CMV plus the relevant HLA. HLA-C-restricted TCR beta clonotypes specific for CMV led the ex vivo response.

The CDR3 has 14 residues. V trimming: 3 bases; J trimming: 6 bases; junction bases outside the gene matches: 4. CDR1 and CDR2 from the germline V gene are SGHTA and FQGNSA. The TCR originated in a human donor in good health (CMV status not recorded). Some clones in this sample may be carry-over from other donors' samples. The V and J genes are TRBV7-2 and TRBJ1-3; 8 bases are a match to TRBD1. Sample: cultured CD8+ T cells from PBMCs, taken from culture after CMV antigen stimulation. CDR3 in amino acids: CASSLGTGVNTIYF. The CDR3 DNA follows: TGTGCCAGCAGCTTGGGGACAGGAGTAAACACCATATATTTT.